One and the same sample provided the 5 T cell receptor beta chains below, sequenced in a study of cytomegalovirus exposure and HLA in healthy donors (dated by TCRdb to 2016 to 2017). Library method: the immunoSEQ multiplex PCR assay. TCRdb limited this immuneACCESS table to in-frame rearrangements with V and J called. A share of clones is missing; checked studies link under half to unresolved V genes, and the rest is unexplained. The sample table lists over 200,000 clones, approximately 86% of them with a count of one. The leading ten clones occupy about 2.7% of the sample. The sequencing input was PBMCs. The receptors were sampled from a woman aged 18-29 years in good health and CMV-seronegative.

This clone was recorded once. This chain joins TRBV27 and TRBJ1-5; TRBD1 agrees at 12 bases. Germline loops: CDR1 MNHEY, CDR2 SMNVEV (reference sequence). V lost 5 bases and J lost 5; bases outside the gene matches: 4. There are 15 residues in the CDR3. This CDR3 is CASSRDRGRDQPQHF. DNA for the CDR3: TGTGCCAGCAGTCGGGACAGGGGGCGCGATCAGCCCCAGCATTTT.

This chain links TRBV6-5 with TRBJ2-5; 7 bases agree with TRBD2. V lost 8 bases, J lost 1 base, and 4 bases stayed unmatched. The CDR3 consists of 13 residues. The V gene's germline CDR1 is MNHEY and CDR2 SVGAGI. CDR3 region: CASRPGGQETQYF. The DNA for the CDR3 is TGTGCCAGCCGGCCGGGAGGCCAAGAGACCCAGTACTTC.

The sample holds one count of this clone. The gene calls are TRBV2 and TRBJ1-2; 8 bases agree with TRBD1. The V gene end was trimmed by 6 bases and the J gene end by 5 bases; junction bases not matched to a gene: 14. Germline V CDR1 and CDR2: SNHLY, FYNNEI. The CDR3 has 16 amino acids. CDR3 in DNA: TGTGCCAGCAGACCCCCAGGGGGCAGGGGGGGGTATGGCTACACCTTC. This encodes CASRPPGGRGGYGYTF.

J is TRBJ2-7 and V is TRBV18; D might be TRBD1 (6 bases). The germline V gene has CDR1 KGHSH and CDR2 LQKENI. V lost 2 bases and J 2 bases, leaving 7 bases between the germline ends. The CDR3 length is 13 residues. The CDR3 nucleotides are TGTGCCAGCTCACCAACAGGGACCTACGAGCAGTACTTC. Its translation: CASSPTGTYEQYF.

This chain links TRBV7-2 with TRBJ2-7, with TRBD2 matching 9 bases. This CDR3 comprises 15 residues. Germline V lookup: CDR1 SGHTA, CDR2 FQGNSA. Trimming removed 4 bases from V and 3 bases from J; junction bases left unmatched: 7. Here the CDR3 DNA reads TGTGCCAGCAGCTACTATAGCGGGAGCTTCTACGAGCAGTACTTC. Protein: CASSYYSGSFYEQYF.